This record concerns one TCR beta chain sequence. V shed 4 bases, J shed 3 bases, and the junction held 6 bases outside the gene matches. CDR1 is SGHRS, CDR2 YFSETQ, per germline. The CDR3 is made up of 16 amino acids. These data belong to a study of blood T cell repertoires in COVID-19. Study-wide context: Acute and convalescent COVID-19 samples came from the United States, Italy and Spain. Sample material is recorded as cDNA or gDNA derived from T cells, B-cell-depleted T cells, or PBMCs.

In the original analysis: Estimated nucleated cell counts came from reference gene primer amplification. Sequencing used immunoSEQ multiplex PCR; TCRdb keeps in-frame clones, though not all of them. The V and J calls and clone size were taken over from that table, and D and trimming were inferred from the DNA. The sample records roughly 12,000 clones, about 80% being singletons. The clonotype originates from a man aged 80 or over with acute or convalescent COVID-19. The rearrangement uses TRBV5-1 and TRBJ1-3; 11 bases agree with TRBD1. The sequenced sample was peripheral blood. CDR3 bases: TGCGCCAGCAGCGTTGGACAGGGGGCCTATGGAAACACCATATATTTT. The encoded protein is CASSVGQGAYGNTIYF.